This T cell receptor (beta chain) was profiled in a study of TET2 disruption in CD19-targeted CAR T cells. Germline V CDR1 and CDR2: MDHEN, SYDVKM. This CDR3 region has 18 residues. V was pared by 2 bases and J by 4 bases, with 13 bases of the junction left unmatched. Its frequency marks this clone as medium-sized. Its matching antigen is unknown. The read ends 3 residues early relative to the CDR3; the germline J gene fills the gap. Method: immunoSEQ multiplex PCR; TCRdb's copy keeps in-frame clones and lacks some. This sample's clone table lists 1,500 to 2,500 clones. Sample treatment: autologous CTL019 cells: CD19 CAR with 4-1BB and CD3 zeta domains. The CD19 CAR carried TCR zeta and 4-1BB signaling domains.

The receptor comes from a man between 70 and 80 years old with chronic lymphocytic leukemia. The chain recombines TRBV28 with TRBJ2-3, with 9 bases identical to TRBD2. The input for sequencing was CD8+ T cells sorted from cultured blood T cells, taken for CD19 CAR T cell therapy. The CDR3 is CASSLVRAGGLQSDTQYF. The sequenced CDR3 bases are TGTGCCAGCAGTTTAGTACGAGCGGGGGGTCTACAATCAGATACG. The variable domain in full, with the rest retrieved from reference TRBV28 and TRBJ2-3, is DVKVTQSSRYLVKRTGEKVFLECVQDMDHENMFWYRQDPGLGLRLIYFSYDVKMKEKGDIPEGYSVSREKKERFSLILESASTNQTSMYLCASSLVRAGGLQSDTQYFGPGTRLTVL.